This TCR beta chain was retrieved from a study of blood T cells in healthy people across ages. With a J-beta primer mix and a sample-barcoded 5' primer, a second PCR ran roughly 6 to 11 cycles. MiXCR was run by TCRdb on the 5' RACE reads, yielding one entry per CDR3 protein. The sample records 1.8 million or so distinct CDR3 sequences, 35% to 50% being singletons. V lost 2 bases and J 5 bases, leaving 11 bases between the germline ends. The CDR3 sequence is 14 residues long. Germline V gene data show CDR1 as SGHRS and CDR2 as YFSETQ. In this sample, this clonotype turned up a few times. Sequencing was done on a sample of blood. V gene TRBV5-1 combines with J gene TRBJ2-1; no definite D call. This clonotype originated in a human donor in good health. CDR3 loop: CASSFSPDNNEQFF. The CDR3 DNA is TGCGCCAGCAGCTTTTCGCCTGATAACAATGAGCAGTTCTTC.